This passage covers 11 T cell receptor beta chains from one sample sequenced in a study of immune evolution from preneoplasia to lung adenocarcinoma. The repertoire was sequenced with immunoSEQ multiplex PCR; TCRdb's copy has only in-frame clones and lacks some. The data hold under 7,000 clones, with 75% to 80% observed a single time. Specimen: FFPE minimally invasive lung adenocarcinoma tissue. Every receptor here comes from a person aged 55-79 years with lung adenocarcinoma.

The rearrangement joins TRBV6-1 to TRBJ2-7; D is perhaps TRBD1 (5 bases). The CDR3 loop spans 13 amino acids. V was cut by 0 bases and J by 6 bases, with 9 bases left in between. CDR1 is MNHNS and CDR2 is SASEGT in the germline V gene. CDR3 nucleotide sequence: TGTGCCAGCAGTGAAGCGCTGGGGCTCGAGCAGTACTTC. This gives the protein CASSEALGLEQYF.

This chain links TRBV6-5 with TRBJ1-3, with D possibly TRBD1 on 6 matching bases. Per the germline V gene, CDR1 is MNHEY and CDR2 is SVGAGI. CDR3 length equals 14 residues. Deletions cut 4 bases from V and 4 bases from J, with 11 bases between. Here the CDR3 reads CASSLQGGGNTIYF. In DNA, the CDR3 is TGTGCCAGCAGTTTACAGGGTGGCGGAAACACCATATATTTT.

The J gene is TRBJ1-2, the V gene TRBV28; the D gene is possibly TRBD1 (5 bases). Trimming took off 3 bases at V and 5 bases at J, with 19 bases between the two ends. Germline-derived CDR1 and CDR2 are MDHEN and SYDVKM. This CDR3 is built from 16 residues. The CDR3: CASSFTNRLLLYGYTF. As DNA, the CDR3 is TGTGCCAGCAGTTTTACGAACAGGTTGCTCCTATATGGCTACACCTTC.

V gene TRBV11-2 combines with J gene TRBJ2-7; D is possibly TRBD1 (6 bases). Germline CDR1 reads SGHAT; CDR2 reads FQNNGV. CDR3 length equals 14 residues. V gave up 5 bases and J gave up 7 bases, with 18 bases separating them. The CDR3 region has the DNA TGTGCCAGCAGCCAGGGACATGGGGGTTATGAGCAGTACTTC. Translation: CASSQGHGGYEQYF.

DNA for the CDR3: TGTGCCAGCAACCTTGCCACGGTGAACACTGAAGCTTTCTTT. Translation gives CASNLATVNTEAFF. The chain couples TRBV28 to TRBJ1-1; D unresolved. CDR3 length: 14 residues. Deletions cut 7 bases from V and 0 bases from J, with 12 bases between. Germline V gene lookup returns CDR1 MDHEN and CDR2 SYDVKM. The entire variable domain, with the rest obtained from reference TRBV28 and TRBJ1-1, is as follows: DVKVTQSSRYLVKRTGEKVFLECVQDMDHENMFWYRQDPGLGLRLIYFSYDVKMKEKGDIPEGYSVSREKKERFSLILESASTNQTSMYLCASNLATVNTEAFFGQGTRLTVV.

The chain is built from TRBV28 and TRBJ2-5, with 12 bases lining up with TRBD1. The CDR3 runs 15 residues. Trimming cost V 4 bases and J 5 bases; bases outside gene matches: 5. In germline, CDR1 is MDHEN, CDR2 SYDVKM. The CDR3 nucleotides are TGTGCCAGCAGTTCGGGACAGGGGGCTGGTGAGACCCAGTACTTC. As protein: CASSSGQGAGETQYF.

The CDR3 DNA reads as TGTGCCAGCAGTCCGACAGGTGCCCTCTCCTACGAGCAGTACTTC. Translating gives CASSPTGALSYEQYF. This chain links TRBV7-9 with TRBJ2-5, with a weak D call TRBD1 (6 bases). Judging by the DNA end, TRBJ2-7 fits better; the J call may be wrong. The germline gives CDR1 SEHNR, CDR2 FQNEAQ (reference sequence). This CDR3 contains 15 residues.

J is TRBJ2-7 and V is TRBV21-1; the D call of TRBD1 is as the table states it, not checked on the DNA. TRBV21-1 is assigned pseudogene status. The CDR3 contains 18 residues. The CDR3 sequence is CASRAFGETGNRSYEQYF. The CDR3 DNA follows: TGTGCCAGCAGAGCCTTTGGGGAAACAGGGAATAGGTCCTACGAGCAGTACTTC.

The chain carries TRBV6-1 and TRBJ1-6, with D tentatively TRBD1 (6 bases). With 6 bases removed from V and 10 bases from J, the gap between germline ends came to 13 bases. The CDR3 spans 13 residues. The germline V gene encodes CDR1 MNHNS and CDR2 SASEGT. Here the CDR3 DNA reads TGTGCCAGCAGCTTCTCGGGGGCGTCACCCCTCCACTTT. Residues: CASSFSGASPLHF.

The V gene is TRBV11-1, the J gene TRBJ1-2; D possibly corresponds to TRBD1 (5 bases). The CDR3 consists of 15 residues. V was pared by 1 base and J by 4 bases, with 13 bases between. CDR1 and CDR2 (germline): SGHAT, FQDESV (reference sequence). As DNA, the CDR3 is TGTGCCAGCAGCTTAGAATCGACAGCCCCCTATGGCTACACCTTC. Its protein product is CASSLESTAPYGYTF.

The chain links TRBV4-3 to TRBJ2-5; TRBD1 matches 10 bases. The germline CDR1 and CDR2 sequences are LGHNA and YSLEER. The V segment lost 1 base and the J segment 2 bases; nucleotides outside the gene matches: 4. The CDR3 covers 16 residues. The CDR3 DNA is TGCGCCAGCAGCCAAGGGACAGGGGGAGGGCAAGAGACCCAGTACTTC. Translating gives CASSQGTGGGQETQYF.